The sequence of this T cell receptor beta chain was determined in a study of response to subunit inactivated influenza vaccine. The table lists this clonotype with many counts. Its antigen is not identified. From the RT-PCR reads, TCRdb called clonotypes with MiXCR, one entry per CDR3 protein. The sample includes hundreds of thousands of distinct CDR3 sequences, 21% of them seen just once. Whole-study findings and limits: Authors suggested that a seasonal influenza vaccination recruits few new T cells each time.

The sequencing used PBMCs from blood, collected less than 22 months after vaccination. The source is a man aged 50 to 75 who received an inactivated influenza vaccine.

The CDR3 bases are TGTGCCAGCAGCTTGTTGAACACTGAAGCTTTCTTT. Its translation is CASSLLNTEAFF. The chain employs TRBV5-4 and TRBJ1-1; D is uncertain. V lost 1 base, J lost 0 bases, and 1 base lay in between. Germline V lookup: CDR1 SGHNT, CDR2 YYREEE (reference sequence). This CDR3 is built from 12 residues.